Below are 21 T cell receptor beta chains sequenced from a single sample in a study of response to subunit inactivated influenza vaccine. TCRdb re-called the RT-PCR reads with MiXCR, one entry per CDR3 protein. The table shows under 800,000 distinct CDR3 sequences, with more than 11% occurring only once. Material: PBMCs from blood, obtained less than 15 days before vaccination. The receptors originated from a man in his fifties who received an inactivated influenza vaccine.

This clonotype was counted only a few times. The V gene is TRBV12-3 or TRBV12-4, the J gene TRBJ2-3, with 8 bases that match TRBD2. The CDR3 is made up of 15 amino acids. After removal of 3 bases from V and 6 bases from J, the junction contained 8 bases not matched to a gene. CDR3 sequence (DNA): TGTGCCAGCAGTTTGTCAGCGGGAGTTTCGGATACGCAGTATTTT. Amino acids: CASSLSAGVSDTQYF.

The chain carries TRBV5-1 and TRBJ2-3, with TRBD2 matching over 10 bases. V shed 0 bases, J shed 3 bases, and the junction held 7 bases outside the gene matches. There are 17 residues in the CDR3. The germline V gene has CDR1 SGHRS and CDR2 YFSETQ. This CDR3 reads CASSLAVLAGVTDTQYF. The CDR3 region has the DNA TGCGCCAGCAGCTTGGCCGTGCTAGCGGGGGTTACAGATACGCAGTATTTT.

In this sample, this clonotype turned up a few times. V is TRBV4-3 and J is TRBJ2-1; 9 positions agree with TRBD1. The V gene's germline CDR1 is LGHNA and CDR2 YSLEER. With V trimmed by 0 bases and J by 10 bases, 4 bases remained unmatched. The length of the CDR3 is 14 residues. The CDR3 region is CASSQETGTGEQFF. The CDR3, as DNA: TGCGCCAGCAGCCAAGAAACCGGGACAGGGGAGCAGTTCTTC.

This clonotype was seen repeatedly, ten times or more. DNA for the CDR3: TGTGCCAGCAGGGCCGTTCCCCCCGGAGCCTCGACTGGGGTATTATATTTT. Amino acid sequence: CASRAVPPGASTGVLYF. The chain links TRBV25-1 to TRBJ2-3; D gene ambiguous. This CDR3 has 17 amino acids. Per the germline V gene, CDR1 is MGHDK and CDR2 is SYGVNS. With 6 bases removed from V and 15 bases from J, the gap between germline ends came to 34 bases.

This clonotype came up many times. The chain is built from TRBV10-3 and TRBJ2-5; D is uncertain. The CDR3 length is 13 residues. The ends were cut back, 4 bases at V and 3 bases at J, with 9 bases in the middle. CDR1 is ENHRY and CDR2 is SYGVKD in the germline V gene. CDR3 sequence reads: CAISATQEETQYF. The CDR3 nucleotides are TGTGCCATCAGTGCGACACAAGAAGAGACCCAGTACTTC.

The rearrangement joins TRBV4-3 to TRBJ1-5, with D hard to call. Trimming shortened V by 0 bases and J by 4 bases, and 4 bases separated the two germline ends. The CDR3 sequence is 13 residues long. Germline V gene lookup returns CDR1 LGHNA and CDR2 YSLEER. CDR3 protein: CASSQEWNQPQHF. For the CDR3, the DNA is TGCGCCAGCAGCCAAGAGTGGAATCAGCCCCAGCATTTT.

The chain employs TRBV28 and TRBJ2-7; D possibly corresponds to TRBD2 (5 bases). Germline loops: CDR1 MDHEN, CDR2 SYDVKM. The CDR3 runs 15 residues. Trimming shortened V by 9 bases and J by 5 bases, and 23 bases separated the two germline ends. In DNA form, the CDR3 reads TGTGCCAGAAGCACTTTTGGACGGTCCGGGAACGAGCAGTACTTC. Its protein product is CARSTFGRSGNEQYF.

This clonotype was seen a handful of times. The rearrangement uses TRBV20-1 and TRBJ2-5; 9 bases line up with TRBD2. Per germline, CDR1 DFQATT and CDR2 SNEGSKA (reference sequence). V shed 6 bases, J shed 5 bases, and the junction held 13 bases outside the gene matches. This CDR3 is built from 15 residues. CDR3 nucleotides: TGCAGTGCCCGGGATTTTGCGGGGGGGCCGGAGACCCAGTACTTC. Residues: CSARDFAGGPETQYF.

The chain has TRBV3-1 and TRBJ2-7; D uncertain. Trimming removed 1 base from V and 5 bases from J, with 9 bases in between. Germline V lookup: CDR1 LGHDT, CDR2 YNNKEL (reference sequence). This CDR3 has 13 residues. CDR3 DNA sequence: TGTGCCAGCAGCCAAGTAGGAAGCCACGAGCAGTACTTC. Translated: CASSQVGSHEQYF.

This clonotype was counted a few times. V gene TRBV7-2 combines with J gene TRBJ1-5, with D possibly matching TRBD1 (6 bases). The V and J ends lost 5 bases and 2 bases respectively, with 16 bases between them. The CDR3 is 16 residues long. The germline V gene has CDR1 SGHTA and CDR2 FQGNSA. This CDR3 reads CASSLSVAGGNQPQHF. In DNA form, the CDR3 reads TGTGCCAGCAGCCTTAGCGTCGCAGGGGGCAATCAGCCCCAGCATTTT.

This clonotype was counted a few times. V is TRBV5-1 and J is TRBJ2-2; D unresolved. CDR3 length equals 13 residues. Looked up from germline, CDR1 is SGHRS and CDR2 is YFSETQ. V gave up 3 bases and J gave up 6 bases, with 9 bases separating them. The CDR3 here is CASSSEVSGELFF. In nucleotides, the CDR3 is TGCGCCAGCAGCTCCGAGGTGTCCGGGGAGCTGTTTTTT.

The rearrangement links TRBV6-5 to TRBJ2-7; 8 bases are a match to TRBD2. Germline V lookup: CDR1 MNHEY, CDR2 SVGAGI. The CDR3 is made up of 14 amino acids. Trimming cost V 2 bases and J 4 bases; bases outside gene matches: 4. The CDR3 loop is CASSYGTSFYEQYF. The CDR3 DNA reads TGTGCCAGCAGTTACGGGACTAGTTTTTACGAGCAGTACTTC.

This clonotype was observed once. CDR3 nucleotide sequence: TGTGCCAGCAGCCTCACGACTAGCGGGAGTAGGAATGAGCAGTTCTTC. Protein sequence: CASSLTTSGSRNEQFF. V is TRBV11-2 and J is TRBJ2-1; 12 nucleotides line up with TRBD2. The CDR3 covers 16 residues. Germline V gene sequence: CDR1 SGHAT, CDR2 FQNNGV. Germline trimming cut 5 bases from V and 7 bases from J; bases unmatched to any gene: 9.

In its sample, this clonotype was seen many times. The chain is built from TRBV12-3 or TRBV12-4 and TRBJ1-1; the match to TRBD1 covers 8 bases. The CDR3 is made up of 11 amino acids. The V gene end was trimmed by 8 bases and the J gene end by 8 bases; junction bases not matched to a gene: 4. CDR3 in amino acids: CASGQGAEAFF. The CDR3 DNA reads TGTGCCAGCGGGCAGGGGGCGGAAGCTTTCTTT.

This clonotype was observed a handful of times. The gene calls are TRBV24-1 and TRBJ2-1; D not resolved. The CDR3 totals 11 residues. From germline, CDR1 is KGHDR and CDR2 SFDVKD. Trimming took off 1 base at V and 8 bases at J, with 2 bases between the two ends. CDR3 DNA sequence: TGTGCCACCAGTGATTTTGATGAGCAGTTCTTC. It encodes CATSDFDEQFF.

V is TRBV20-1 and J is TRBJ2-1; possibly TRBD2 for D (6 bases). CDR3 size: 15 residues. Trimming cost V 1 base and J 7 bases, with 17 bases left between them. Germline V gene data show CDR1 as DFQATT and CDR2 as SNEGSKA (reference sequence). The CDR3 DNA is TGCAGTGCTAGAGGTTGGCGGGGCCGGGAGAATGAGCAGTTCTTC. This encodes CSARGWRGRENEQFF.

CDR3 DNA sequence: TGTGCCAGCTTCGTAGCGGGAGGGCCCAGGGAGACCCAGTACTTC. Residues: CASFVAGGPRETQYF. The gene calls are TRBV7-9 and TRBJ2-5; the match to TRBD2 covers 11 bases. The CDR3 contains 15 residues. Per germline, CDR1 SEHNR and CDR2 FQNEAQ (reference sequence). The V and J ends lost 8 bases and 5 bases, in that order; junction bases with no gene match: 10.

This clonotype was observed a few times. The rearrangement uses TRBV10-3 and TRBJ2-7, with 7 bases aligning to TRBD1. V gave up 10 bases and J gave up 6 bases; unmatched junction bases: 9. The germline CDR1 and CDR2 sequences are ENHRY and SYGVKD. The CDR3 is 12 residues long. CDR3 amino acids: CATTGARSEQYF. In DNA, the CDR3 is TGTGCCACAACAGGGGCTCGGAGCGAGCAGTACTTC.

This clonotype was recorded many times. The chain joins TRBV29-1 to TRBJ2-1, with D unclear. The ends were cut back, 6 bases at V and 10 bases at J, with 13 bases in the middle. CDR3 length: 11 amino acids. CDR1 and CDR2 (germline): SQVTM, ANQGSEA. The CDR3 protein is CSVSKVEEQFF. The CDR3 DNA reads TGCAGCGTAAGTAAGGTTGAGGAGCAGTTCTTC.

This clonotype was recorded a few times. The rearrangement links TRBV7-3 to TRBJ2-2; a weak D match, TRBD2 (6 bases). The CDR3 covers 18 residues. Germline loops: CDR1 SGHTA, CDR2 FQGTGA. V lost 1 base to trimming and J lost 0 bases, with 15 bases between them. CDR3 protein: CASSLRPGDPANTGELFF. DNA for the CDR3: TGTGCCAGCAGCTTAAGGCCGGGGGATCCCGCGAACACCGGGGAGCTGTTTTTT.

A word on this clonotype: The limits of the CDR3 on the DNA are not certain, so only TCRdb's listed CDR3 is given. J is TRBJ2-7 and V is TRBV20-1. The length of the CDR3 is 20 amino acids, counting both ends. The germline gives CDR1 DFQATT, CDR2 SNEGSKA (reference sequence). The chain's CDR3 is CSARAGRSYEQYFGSYEQYF.